This T cell receptor beta chain was observed in a study of cytomegalovirus exposure and HLA in healthy donors. After removal of 6 bases from V and 7 bases from J, the junction contained 15 bases not matched to a gene. Germline V gene sequence: CDR1 SGHVS, CDR2 FNYEAQ. The CDR3 consists of 16 residues. 60 Vbeta and 13 Jbeta primers were used in PCR. Clones were read by immunoSEQ multiplex PCR, and TCRdb kept only the in-frame ones, dropping some. The table lists under 200,000 clones, with less than 6.5% in the top ten. A remark on this clone: Its target is not known.

Study outcomes and limitations: In vitro, a few CMV-associated chains proved specific for CMV antigens. Later on, a genetic analysis was performed. It linked a missense variant in DCLRE1C with V- and J-gene trimming of TCR beta. Follow-up analysis found HLA locus-dependent TCR association rates, highest for DRB1 and lowest for HLA-C. The authors judged a highly shared variant cluster likely a sequencing artifact.

Sequencing was carried out using PBMCs. The gene calls are TRBV7-6 and TRBJ2-1, with TRBD2 identical over 7 bases. This TCR derives from a man aged 25 to 45 in good health and CMV-seronegative. The CDR3 DNA sequence: TGTGCCAGCAGTTTCATCAGCGGGATAAGGTGGAATGAGCAGTTCTTC. It specifies CASSFISGIRWNEQFF.